The 8 T cell receptor beta chains reported below all come from one sample, sequenced in a study of T cells in Graves' hyperthyroidism and ophthalmopathy. Amplification of TCR beta CDR3 regions used RNA as the template. The TCR CDR3 first-round RT-PCR relied on the HTBI primer set. Each CDR3 protein is one row after TCRdb ran MiXCR on the multiplex PCR reads. The sample lists some 600,000 distinct CDR3 sequences; approximately 15% were seen once. The sample consisted of blood. Receptors originate from a woman in her twenties or thirties with Graves' hyperthyroidism that later progressed to Graves' ophthalmopathy.

This clonotype came up many times. This chain connects TRBV27 to TRBJ2-2, with D tentatively TRBD2 (5 bases). V lost 7 bases and J lost 3, with 18 bases in between. This CDR3 spans 16 amino acids. CDR1 MNHEY and CDR2 SMNVEV come from the germline V gene (reference sequence). The CDR3 DNA reads as TGTGCCAGCACCTTGGACTCTCGGTCGGACACCGGGGAGCTGTTTTTT. Its protein is CASTLDSRSDTGELFF.

CDR3 bases: TGTGCCAGCAGCTTAGGAGGGGGCAGACAGCCCCAGCATTTT. Residues: CASSLGGGRQPQHF. The gene calls are TRBV7-9 and TRBJ1-5, with 7 bases matching TRBD1. With 1 base clipped from V and 7 bases from J, the junction kept 4 bases outside the gene matches. This CDR3 has 14 residues. Per the germline V gene, CDR1 is SEHNR and CDR2 is FQNEAQ (reference sequence).

In its sample, this clonotype was seen a few times. The chain employs TRBV3-1 and TRBJ2-1; D not certain. The CDR3 loop spans 14 amino acids. Germline loops: CDR1 LGHDT, CDR2 YNNKEL (reference sequence). With 1 base removed from V and 14 bases from J, the gap between germline ends came to 18 bases. CDR3 in amino acids: CASSQGYGGHREFF. The CDR3 DNA sequence: TGTGCCAGCAGCCAAGGGTATGGCGGCCACCGGGAGTTCTTC.

There are many counts of this clonotype. The chain uses TRBV2 and TRBJ1-2, with D perhaps TRBD1 (6 bases). V dropped 7 bases and J dropped 0 bases, with 15 bases sitting between them. The CDR3 extends over 15 amino acids. The germline gives CDR1 SNHLY, CDR2 FYNNEI. This CDR3 is CASIPGGGANYGYTF. CDR3 DNA sequence: TGTGCCAGCATCCCTGGGGGGGGCGCTAACTATGGCTACACCTTC.

V usage is TRBV12-3 or TRBV12-4 and J usage is TRBJ2-4, with D perhaps TRBD2 (7 bases). The CDR3 totals 11 residues. Trimming took 6 bases from V and 14 from J, leaving 14 bases between them. The CDR3 loop reads CASRGGPTEYF. As DNA, the CDR3 is TGTGCCAGCAGGGGGGGGCCGACGGAGTACTTC.

This clonotype was seen a handful of times. The CDR3 DNA follows: TGCGCCAGCAGCCATATACTAGCGGGAGAGGTATACAATGAGCAGTTCTTC. As protein: CASSHILAGEVYNEQFF. This rearrangement joins TRBV4-1 to TRBJ2-1, with 11 bases aligning to TRBD2. The CDR3 sequence is 17 residues long. After removal of 3 bases from V and 4 bases from J, the junction contained 8 bases not matched to a gene. Looked up from germline, CDR1 is MGHRA and CDR2 is YSYEKL.

The sample holds many counts of this clonotype. The genes are TRBV7-2 and TRBJ1-4; D unresolved. The CDR3 contains 13 residues. V lost 5 bases, J lost 6 bases, and 10 bases lay in between. The germline gives CDR1 SGHTA, CDR2 FQGNSA. The CDR3 nucleotides read TGTGCCAGCAGCCAGAACCAAGATGAAAAACTGTTTTTT. Translation gives CASSQNQDEKLFF.

This clonotype was recorded at least ten times. The V and J genes are TRBV30 and TRBJ1-2; D is undetermined. The CDR3 has 12 residues. Germline V gene sequence: CDR1 GTSNPN, CDR2 SVGIG (reference sequence). The germline V and J ends were trimmed by 5 bases and 8 bases, with 15 bases remaining between them. The CDR3 region has the DNA TGTGCCTGGGCGCTGGGGAACGGAGGCTACACCTTC. Amino acid sequence: CAWALGNGGYTF.